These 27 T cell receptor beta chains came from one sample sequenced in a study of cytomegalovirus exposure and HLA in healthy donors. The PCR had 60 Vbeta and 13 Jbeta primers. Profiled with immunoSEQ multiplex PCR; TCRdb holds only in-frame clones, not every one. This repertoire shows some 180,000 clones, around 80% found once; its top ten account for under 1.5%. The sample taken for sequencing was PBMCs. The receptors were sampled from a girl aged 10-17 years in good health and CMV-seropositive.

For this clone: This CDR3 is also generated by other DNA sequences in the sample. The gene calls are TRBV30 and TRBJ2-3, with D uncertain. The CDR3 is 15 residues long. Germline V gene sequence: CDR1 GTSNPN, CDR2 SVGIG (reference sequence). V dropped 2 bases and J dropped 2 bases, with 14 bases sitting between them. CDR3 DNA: TGTGCCTGGAGTCCCACGGTAGCTCTCACAGATACGCAGTATTTT. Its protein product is CAWSPTVALTDTQYF.

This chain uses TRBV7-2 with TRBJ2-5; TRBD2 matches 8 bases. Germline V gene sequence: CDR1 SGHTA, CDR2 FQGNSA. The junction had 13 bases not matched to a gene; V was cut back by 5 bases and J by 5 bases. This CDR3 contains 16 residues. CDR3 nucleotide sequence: TGTGCCAGCAGCCCTCGACTAGCGAGGGGGGGGGAGACCCAGTACTTC. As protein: CASSPRLARGGETQYF.

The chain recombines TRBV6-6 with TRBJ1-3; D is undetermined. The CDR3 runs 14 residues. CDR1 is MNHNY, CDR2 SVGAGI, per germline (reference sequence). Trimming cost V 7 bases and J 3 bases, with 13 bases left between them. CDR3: CASIRTVGGNTIYF. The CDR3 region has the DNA TGTGCCAGCATACGTACCGTCGGTGGAAACACCATATATTTT.

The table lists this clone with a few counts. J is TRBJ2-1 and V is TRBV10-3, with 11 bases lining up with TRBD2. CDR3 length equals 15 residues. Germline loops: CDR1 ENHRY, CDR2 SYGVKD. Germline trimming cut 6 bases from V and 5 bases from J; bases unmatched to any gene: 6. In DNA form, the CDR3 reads TGTGCCATCAGGAGTACTAGCGGGGGACACAATGAGCAGTTCTTC. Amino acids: CAIRSTSGGHNEQFF.

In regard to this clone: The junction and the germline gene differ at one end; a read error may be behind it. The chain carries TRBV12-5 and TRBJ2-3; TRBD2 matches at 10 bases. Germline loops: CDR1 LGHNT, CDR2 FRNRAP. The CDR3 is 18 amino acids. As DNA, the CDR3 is TGTGCTAGTGGTTTGGTGGGAGCGGGAGGGGGGCGCACCGATACGCAGTATTTT. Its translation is CASGLVGAGGGRTDTQYF.

This chain's CDR3 is CASSNRLAGPQETQYF. CDR3 nucleotides: TGTGCCAGCAGTAACCGACTAGCGGGGCCCCAAGAGACCCAGTACTTC. The chain combines TRBV2 with TRBJ2-5; 11 positions match TRBD2. In germline, CDR1 is SNHLY, CDR2 FYNNEI. The CDR3 extends over 16 amino acids. Trimming removed 5 bases from V and 1 base from J; junction bases left unmatched: 6.

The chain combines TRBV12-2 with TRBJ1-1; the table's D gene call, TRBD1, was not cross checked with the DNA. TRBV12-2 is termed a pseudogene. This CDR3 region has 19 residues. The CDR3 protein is CASRFSGTGATHGNTEAFF. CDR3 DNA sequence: TGTGCAAGTCGCTTTTCCGGGACAGGCGCCACCCATGGGAACACTGAAGCTTTCTTT.

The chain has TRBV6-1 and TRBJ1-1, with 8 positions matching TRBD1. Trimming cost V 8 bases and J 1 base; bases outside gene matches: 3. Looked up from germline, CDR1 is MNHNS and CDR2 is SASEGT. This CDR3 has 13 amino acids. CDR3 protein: CASWDRWNTEAFF. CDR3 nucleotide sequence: TGTGCCAGCTGGGACAGGTGGAACACTGAAGCTTTCTTT.

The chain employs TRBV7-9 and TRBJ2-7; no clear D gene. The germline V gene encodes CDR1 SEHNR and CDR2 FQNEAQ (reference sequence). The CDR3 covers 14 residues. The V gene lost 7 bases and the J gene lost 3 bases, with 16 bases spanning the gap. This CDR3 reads CASTSDTIDYEQYF. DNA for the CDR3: TGTGCCAGCACCTCTGACACCATCGACTACGAGCAGTACTTC.

The CDR3, as DNA: TGTGCCAGCAGCCGAGCTGGTGATGAGCAGTTCTTC. Translating gives CASSRAGDEQFF. The chain combines TRBV6-5 with TRBJ2-1; D ambiguous. CDR1 MNHEY and CDR2 SVGAGI come from the germline V gene. The length of the CDR3 is 12 residues. The V and J ends lost 6 bases and 8 bases respectively, with 11 bases between them.

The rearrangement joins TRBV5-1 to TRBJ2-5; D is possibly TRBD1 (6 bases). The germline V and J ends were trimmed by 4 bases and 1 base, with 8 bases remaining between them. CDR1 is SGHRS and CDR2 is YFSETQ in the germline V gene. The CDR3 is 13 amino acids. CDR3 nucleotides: TGCGCCAGCAGCGGACAGCTCCAAGAGACCCAGTACTTC. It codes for CASSGQLQETQYF.

Here the CDR3 reads CASSQGGAGGRQTEAFF. The DNA for the CDR3 is TGCGCCAGCAGCCAAGGGGGCGCAGGGGGGAGGCAGACTGAAGCTTTCTTT. This chain uses TRBV4-1 with TRBJ1-1; the match to TRBD1 covers 7 bases. With 1 base clipped from V and 5 bases from J, the junction kept 13 bases outside the gene matches. The CDR3 has 17 residues. Germline CDR1 is MGHRA and CDR2 is YSYEKL.

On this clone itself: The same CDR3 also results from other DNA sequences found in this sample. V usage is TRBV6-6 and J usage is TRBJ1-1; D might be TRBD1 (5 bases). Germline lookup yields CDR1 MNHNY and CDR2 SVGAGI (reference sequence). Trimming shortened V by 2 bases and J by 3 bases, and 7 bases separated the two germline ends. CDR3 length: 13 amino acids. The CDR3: CASSYGGDTEAFF. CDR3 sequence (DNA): TGTGCCAGCAGTTACGGAGGGGACACTGAAGCTTTCTTT.

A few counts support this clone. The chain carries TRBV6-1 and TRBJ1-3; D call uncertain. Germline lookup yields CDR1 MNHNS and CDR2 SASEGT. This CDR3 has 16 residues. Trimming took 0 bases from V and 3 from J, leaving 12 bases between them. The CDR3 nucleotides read TGTGCCAGCAGTGAAGCGAGAGGGTGGGTTGGAAACACCATATATTTT. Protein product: CASSEARGWVGNTIYF.

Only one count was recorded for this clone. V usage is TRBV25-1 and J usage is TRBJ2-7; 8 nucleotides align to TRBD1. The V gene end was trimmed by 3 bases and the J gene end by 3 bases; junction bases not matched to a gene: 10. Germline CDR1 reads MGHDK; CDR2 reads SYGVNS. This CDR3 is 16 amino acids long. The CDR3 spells CASSETTGQVYYEQYF. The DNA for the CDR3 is TGTGCCAGCAGTGAGACAACGGGACAGGTCTACTACGAGCAGTACTTC.

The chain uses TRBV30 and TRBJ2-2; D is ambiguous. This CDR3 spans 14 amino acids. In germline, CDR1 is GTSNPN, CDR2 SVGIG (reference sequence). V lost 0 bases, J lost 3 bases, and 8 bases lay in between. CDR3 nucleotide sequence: TGTGCCTGGAGTGTCCCGCCAGACACCGGGGAGCTGTTTTTT. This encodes CAWSVPPDTGELFF.

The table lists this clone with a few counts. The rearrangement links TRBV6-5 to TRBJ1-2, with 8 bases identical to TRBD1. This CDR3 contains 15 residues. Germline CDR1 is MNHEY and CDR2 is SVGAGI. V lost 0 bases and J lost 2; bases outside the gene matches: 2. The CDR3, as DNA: TGTGCCAGCAGTTACTCTAGGACAGGGAACTATGGCTACACCTTC. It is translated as CASSYSRTGNYGYTF.

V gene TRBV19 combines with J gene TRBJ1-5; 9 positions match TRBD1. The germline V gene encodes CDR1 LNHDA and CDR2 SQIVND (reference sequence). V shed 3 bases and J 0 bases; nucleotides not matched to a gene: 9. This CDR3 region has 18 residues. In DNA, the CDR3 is TGTGCCAGTAGTATCTTGGACAGGGGATCCGATAGCAATCAGCCCCAGCATTTT. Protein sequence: CASSILDRGSDSNQPQHF.

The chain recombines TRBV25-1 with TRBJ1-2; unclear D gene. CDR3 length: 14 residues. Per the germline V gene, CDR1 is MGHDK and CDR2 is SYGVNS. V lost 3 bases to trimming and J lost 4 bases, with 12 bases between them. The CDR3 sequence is CASSDRLLGYGYTF. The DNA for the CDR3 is TGTGCCAGCAGTGACAGACTGTTGGGCTATGGCTACACCTTC.

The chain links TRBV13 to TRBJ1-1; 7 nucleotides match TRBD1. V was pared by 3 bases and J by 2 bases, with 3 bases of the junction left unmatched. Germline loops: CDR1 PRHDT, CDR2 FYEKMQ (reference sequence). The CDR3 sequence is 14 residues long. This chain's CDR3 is CASSFEGANTEAFF. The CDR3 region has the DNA TGTGCCAGCAGCTTTGAGGGGGCCAACACTGAAGCTTTCTTT.

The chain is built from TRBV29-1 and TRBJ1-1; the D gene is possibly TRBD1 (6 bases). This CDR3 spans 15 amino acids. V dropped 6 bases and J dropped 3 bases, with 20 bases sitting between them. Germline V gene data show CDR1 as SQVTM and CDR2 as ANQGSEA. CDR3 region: CSVALIQGYYTEAFF. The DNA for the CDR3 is TGCAGCGTCGCCTTGATACAGGGATATTACACTGAAGCTTTCTTT.

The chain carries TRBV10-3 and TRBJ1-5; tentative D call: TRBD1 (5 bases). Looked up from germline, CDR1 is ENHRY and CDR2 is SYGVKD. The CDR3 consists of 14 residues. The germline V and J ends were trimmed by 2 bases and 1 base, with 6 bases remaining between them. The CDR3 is CAISERQSNQPQHF. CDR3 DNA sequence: TGTGCCATCAGTGAGCGACAGAGCAATCAGCCCCAGCATTTT.

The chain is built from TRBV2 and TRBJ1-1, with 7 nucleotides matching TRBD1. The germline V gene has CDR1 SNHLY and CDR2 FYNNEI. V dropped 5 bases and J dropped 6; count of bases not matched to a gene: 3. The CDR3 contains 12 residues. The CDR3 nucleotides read TGTGCCAGCAGTTGGACAGGAGCTGAAGCTTTCTTT. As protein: CASSWTGAEAFF.

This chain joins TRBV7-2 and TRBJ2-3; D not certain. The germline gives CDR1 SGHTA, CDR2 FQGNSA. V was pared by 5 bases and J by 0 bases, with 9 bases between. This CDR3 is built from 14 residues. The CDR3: CASSPRSSTDTQYF. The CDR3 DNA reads TGTGCCAGCAGCCCTCGTTCTAGCACAGATACGCAGTATTTT.

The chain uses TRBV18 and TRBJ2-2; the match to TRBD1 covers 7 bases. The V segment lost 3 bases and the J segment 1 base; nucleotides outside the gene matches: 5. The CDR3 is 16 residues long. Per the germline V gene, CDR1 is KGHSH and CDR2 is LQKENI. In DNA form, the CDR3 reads TGTGCCAGCTCACCCGACAGGGTCGTGAACACCGGGGAGCTGTTTTTT. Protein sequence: CASSPDRVVNTGELFF.

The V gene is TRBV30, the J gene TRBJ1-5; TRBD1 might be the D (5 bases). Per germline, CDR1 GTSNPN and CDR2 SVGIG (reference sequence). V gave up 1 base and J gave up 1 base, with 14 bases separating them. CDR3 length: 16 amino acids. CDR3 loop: CAWSDWGVESNQPQHF. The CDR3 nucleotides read TGTGCCTGGAGTGATTGGGGCGTCGAAAGCAATCAGCCCCAGCATTTT.

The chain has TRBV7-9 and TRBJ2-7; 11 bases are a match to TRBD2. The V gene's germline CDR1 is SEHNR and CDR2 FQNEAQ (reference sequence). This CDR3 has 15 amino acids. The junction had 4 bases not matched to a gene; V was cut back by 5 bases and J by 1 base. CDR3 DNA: TGTGCCAGCAGCCGGCGACTAGCGGGATCCTACGAGCAGTACTTC. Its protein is CASSRRLAGSYEQYF. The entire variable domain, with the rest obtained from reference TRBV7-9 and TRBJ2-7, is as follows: DTGVSQNPRHKITKRGQNVTFRCDPISEHNRLYWYRQTLGQGPEFLTYFQNEAQLEKSRLLSDRFSAERPKGSFSTLEIQRTEQGDSAMYLCASSRRLAGSYEQYFGPGTRLTVT.